The entry below gives a single T cell receptor beta chain sequence along with its context. This entry comes from a study of blood T cell repertoires in COVID-19. This CDR3 is built from 15 residues. Germline loops: CDR1 MNHEY, CDR2 SMNVEV (reference sequence). The V gene end was trimmed by 5 bases and the J gene end by 6 bases; junction bases not matched to a gene: 9. Donors of Cohort 3 who recovered were those that had two negative PCRs, clearance, or symptom resolution. Produced via immunoSEQ multiplex PCR; TCRdb's table is partial and in-frame only. The sample lists about 350,000 clones, 87% occurring once.

This receptor was taken from a woman under 40 who had recovered from COVID-19. The rearrangement joins TRBV27 to TRBJ1-4, with TRBD1 matching over 7 bases. Material for sequencing was PBMCs or T cells enriched from blood (not recorded which). This chain's CDR3 is CASSVYRGGDEKLFF. As DNA, the CDR3 is TGTGCCAGCAGTGTCTACAGGGGCGGGGATGAAAAACTGTTTTTT.